The sequence of this TCR beta chain was determined in a study of T cells after posttransplantation cyclophosphamide. The V end lost 1 base, the J end lost 11 bases, and 15 bases lay between the germline ends. The CDR3 is 13 residues long. Germline V CDR1 and CDR2: SGHTA, FQGNSA. This clone was detected once. Produced via immunoSEQ multiplex PCR; TCRdb's table is partial and in-frame only. Found here are 5,500 to 7,500 clones, 95% to 98% of them singletons; the top ten hold approximately 0.9%. Sequenced input: memory CD4+ T cells sorted from PBMCs. This sequence was found in a man aged 35-49 years in good health, CMV-negative, and a related stem cell transplant donor. The chain recombines TRBV7-2 with TRBJ2-7; D is uncertain. CDR3 sequence reads: CASSLVARNEKYF. The CDR3 DNA reads TGTGCCAGCAGCTTAGTTGCTAGAAATGAGAAGTACTTC.